The following is a T cell receptor (beta chain) sequence with its context. There is no known antigen for this receptor. One base away there is no much larger clone; base qualities are not given. Patients with a history of autoimmune disease or receiving systemic immunosuppression were excluded from the trial. In every dose cohort, peripheral blood was drawn for TCR sequencing at baseline, cycle 4 day 1, and cycle 7 day 1. The samples were drawn from a first-in-human, open-label, multicenter phase I dose-escalation trial of ivuxolimab. Adults with locally advanced or metastatic melanoma, renal cell, hepatocellular, or head and neck squamous cell carcinoma were enrolled in the trial. Before TCR sequencing, CD4+ T cells and CD8+ T cells were sorted from peripheral blood as separate populations. The entry originates in a study of OX40 agonist ivuxolimab in advanced cancers. About the investigation overall: Ivuxolimab, which targeted the costimulatory receptor OX40 (CD134), was an agonistic, fully human IgG2 monoclonal antibody. Intravenous ivuxolimab was administered to patients every 2 weeks at six dose levels: 0.01, 0.1, 0.3, 1.5, 3 and 10 mg/kg. Of the approximately 50 patients in dose escalation, about 19 had hepatocellular carcinoma, about 15 had melanoma, 9 had renal cell carcinoma and 9 had head and neck cancer. In the dose-escalation cohort, 82.7% of patients were male, and the mean age was approximately 60 years, with a range of roughly 20 to 80. Prior anti-PD-1, anti-PD-L1 or anti-CTLA-4 therapy was permitted, and checkpoint inhibitors had been received by approximately 39% of dose-escalation patients. Partial responses occurred in three dose-escalation patients, of whom one had hepatocellular carcinoma and two had cutaneous melanoma. Peripheral TCRbeta sequencing aimed to test whether ivuxolimab altered TCR sequence diversity and caused clonal T-cell expansion. The paper covers the monotherapy dose-escalation part of the phase I ivuxolimab trial, which included N = 52 patients.

The paper as a whole reports these results and caveats: Low levels of normalized T-cell clonal expansion were also shown by some nonresponding patients. The antigen specificity of the peripheral T cells that underwent clonal expansion was not determined. At doses of 0.1 to 3.0 mg/kg, clonal expansion of both CD4+ and CD8+ T cells in blood was seen between baseline and week 6. In the 0.1-3.0 mg/kg groups, partial responders had among the lowest normalized peripheral clonal expansion, particularly in CD8+ T cells. After ivuxolimab, CD8+ T cells had more expanded clones than CD4+ T cells on average.

To sequence the TCRbeta CDR3 region, genomic DNA was isolated from the sorted cells. TCRbeta CDR3 regions were sequenced using the immunoSEQ Assay. TCRdb provides this immuneACCESS table in a form limited to in-frame rearrangements. Some clones are lacking; in checked studies, under half of them reflect an unresolved V gene, and why the rest are absent is not known. The sample contains approximately 74,000 clones, approximately 83% of them found a single time. The ten largest clones capture roughly 0.58% of the sample. This sample comprised CD4+ or CD8+ T cells sorted from blood, obtained in a trial of the OX40 agonist ivuxolimab. This receptor was obtained from an adult with an advanced solid tumor such as melanoma, head and neck, liver or kidney cancer.

The CDR3 reads as follows: CASAATSYEQYF. The DNA reads as follows: TGTGCCAGCGCTGCTACCTCCTACGAGCAGTACTTC. Rearrangement joined TRBV2 to TRBJ2-7; the D gene identity is not certain. The trim is 8 bases for V and 0 bases for J, with a gap of 8 bases between the germline ends. Its CDR3 holds 12 amino acids, cysteine through phenylalanine. Here the CDR3 DNA is all that survives: 36 bases in frame from base 1. The germline V gene specifies SNHLY as CDR1 and FYNNEI as CDR2.